These T cell receptor beta chains were read from a single sample in a study of blood T cell repertoires in COVID-19. Repertoires were generated with immunoSEQ multiplex PCR, while TCRdb's copy carries only in-frame clones and drops some. The sample carries fewer than 200,000 clones, about three quarters recorded once. Sequences were obtained from peripheral blood. These receptor sequences come from a man between 60 and 75 years old with acute or convalescent COVID-19. CDR3s include the opening cysteine and the closing phenylalanine or tryptophan. A D gene is named only where the DNA matches it firmly. Not every row has a clone size; where given, it reads once, few, many or a size class.

D | size | J | V | DNA | CDR3
TRBD1 | . | TRBJ2-1 | TRBV10-1 | TGCGCCAGCAGTGAGAAACAGGGGGACTACAATGAGCAGTTCTTC | CASSEKQGDYNEQFF
. | . | TRBJ1-5 | TRBV7-2 | TGTGCCAGCAGCTTAATCTGGACAGCTAGCAATCAGCCCCAGCATTTT | CASSLIWTASNQPQHF
TRBD2 | . | TRBJ2-7 | TRBV5-4 | TGTGCCAGCAGCCGGCTAGCGGGGGAAACCTACGAGCAGTACTTC | CASSRLAGETYEQYF
TRBD1 | many | TRBJ2-7 | TRBV6-1 | TGTGCCAGCAGTGAAAAGGGGGCCCACTACGAGCAGTACTTC | CASSEKGAHYEQYF
. | once | TRBJ1-1 | TRBV2 | TGTGCCAGCAGCCCCCGGGTATTCATGAACACTGAAGCTTTCTTT | CASSPRVFMNTEAFF
TRBD2 | . | TRBJ2-7 | TRBV7-2 | TGTGCCAGCAGCTTCGCTAGCGGCTACTACGAGCAGTACTTC | CASSFASGYYEQYF
. | . | TRBJ1-1 | TRBV30 | TGTGCCTGGAGTGTAGGGGATTTACAAGCTTTCTTT | CAWSVGDLQAFF
. | . | TRBJ2-1 | TRBV6-5 | TGTGCCAGCAGATGGGGGCAGGGTCCCGAGCAGTTCTTC | CASRWGQGPEQFF
TRBD1 | . | TRBJ1-1 | TRBV30 | TGTGCCTGGAGTGTACTTGGCAGGGGGGCGAACACTGAAGCTTTCTTT | CAWSVLGRGANTEAFF
. | . | TRBJ1-2 | TRBV7-9 | TGTGCCAGCAGCTTGAGGGATTTCTATGGCTACACCTTC | CASSLRDFYGYTF
. | . | TRBJ2-6 | TRBV18 | TGTGCCAGCTCACCACGAGGGCCGGATTTAAACTCTGGGGCCAACGTCCTGACTTTC | CASSPRGPDLNSGANVLTF
TRBD1 | . | TRBJ2-1 | TRBV10-3 | TGTGCCATCAGTGAGCCTCTCAGGGGGCTGGAGTACAATGAGCAGTTCTTC | CAISEPLRGLEYNEQFF
TRBD2 | few | TRBJ2-7 | TRBV10-3 | TGTGCCATCAGTGAAGTGGGGGGGTTGCTCTACGAGCAGTACTTC | CAISEVGGLLYEQYF
TRBD2 | . | TRBJ2-1 | TRBV6-5 | TGTGCCAGCAGCCTAGCGGGGGGGGACAATGAGCAGTTCTTC | CASSLAGGDNEQFF
. | . | TRBJ1-1 | TRBV4-1 | TGCGCCAGCACGCGGGAGGTGACCACTGAAGCTTTCTTT | CASTREVTTEAFF
. | . | TRBJ1-5 | TRBV24-1 | TGTGCCACCAGTGATTCTACTTCAGGGTGGGTAGGGGGCAATCAGCCCCAGCATTTT | CATSDSTSGWVGGNQPQHF
. | . | TRBJ2-2 | TRBV2 | TGTGCCAGCATCGGCGGCAGTAACACCGGGGAGCTGTTTTTT | CASIGGSNTGELFF
TRBD1 | . | TRBJ1-1 | TRBV12-3/TRBV12-4 | TGTGCCAGCAGCCTTACAGGGGTCACTGAAGCTTTCTTT | CASSLTGVTEAFF
TRBD1 | . | TRBJ2-5 | TRBV24-1 | TGTGCCACCAGTGGGGGACAGGGGTTTGGGGAGACCCAGTACTTC | CATSGGQGFGETQYF
TRBD1 | . | TRBJ1-4 | TRBV29-1 | TGCAGCGTTGGATACAGGGGGGAAAAACTGTTTTTT | CSVGYRGEKLFF
. | . | TRBJ1-2 | TRBV7-8 | TGTGCCAGCAGCCGACAGGACAGCTATGGCTACACCTTC | CASSRQDSYGYTF